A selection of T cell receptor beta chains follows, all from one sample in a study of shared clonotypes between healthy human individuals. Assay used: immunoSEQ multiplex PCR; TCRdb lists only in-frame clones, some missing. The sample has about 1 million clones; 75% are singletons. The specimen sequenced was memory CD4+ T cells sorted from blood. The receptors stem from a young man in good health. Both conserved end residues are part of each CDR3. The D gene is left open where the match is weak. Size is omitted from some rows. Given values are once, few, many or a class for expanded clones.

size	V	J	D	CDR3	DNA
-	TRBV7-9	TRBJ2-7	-	CASSLRGSYEQYF	TGTGCCAGCAGCTTAAGAGGGTCCTACGAGCAGTACTTC
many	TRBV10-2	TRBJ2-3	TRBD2	CASRPRASGSSDTQYF	TGCGCCAGCAGGCCCCGGGCTAGCGGGAGTTCAGATACGCAGTATTTT
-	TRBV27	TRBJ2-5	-	CASSPNPSRSQETQYF	TGTGCCAGCAGTCCAAATCCGAGCCGTTCCCAAGAGACCCAGTACTTC
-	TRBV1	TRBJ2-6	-	CTSSQDPPGSPGANVLTF	TGCACCAGCAGCCAAGATCCTCCAGGTTCTCCTGGGGCCAACGTCCTGACTTTC
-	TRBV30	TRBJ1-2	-	CAWIGRLNNYGYTF	TGTGCCTGGATAGGCAGGCTTAATAACTATGGCTACACCTTC
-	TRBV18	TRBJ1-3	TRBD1	CASSPYWTGDSGNTIYF	TGTGCCAGCTCACCATATTGGACAGGGGACTCTGGAAACACCATATATTTT
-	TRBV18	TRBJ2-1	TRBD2	CASSPLAGSSYNEQFF	TGTGCCAGCTCACCACTAGCGGGGAGCTCCTACAATGAGCAGTTCTTC
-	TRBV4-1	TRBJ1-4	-	CASSQDPVDEKLFF	TGCGCCAGCAGCCAAGATCCGGTGGATGAAAAACTGTTTTTT
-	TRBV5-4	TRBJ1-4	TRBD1	CASTPDRASEKLFF	TGTGCCAGCACCCCCGACAGGGCGAGTGAAAAACTGTTTTTT
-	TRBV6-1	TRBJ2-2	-	CASSHRFNTGELFF	TGTGCCAGCAGCCACAGGTTCAACACCGGGGAGCTGTTTTTT
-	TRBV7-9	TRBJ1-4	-	CASSLTGVRDEKLFF	TGTGCCAGCAGCTTGACAGGAGTTCGGGATGAAAAACTGTTTTTT
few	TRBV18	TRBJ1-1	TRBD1	CASSQRQGTDSSEAFF	TGTGCCAGCTCACAGCGACAGGGTACCGACTCTAGCGAAGCTTTCTTT
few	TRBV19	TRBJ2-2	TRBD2	CASSGGGRVITGELFF	TGTGCCAGTAGTGGCGGCGGGAGAGTAATCACCGGGGAGCTGTTTTTT
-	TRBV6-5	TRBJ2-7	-	CASSYSSPGPSYEQYF	TGTGCCAGCAGTTACTCGTCTCCGGGGCCCTCCTACGAGCAGTACTTC
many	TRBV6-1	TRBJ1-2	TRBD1	CASSEWVGQGEGYTF	TGTGCCAGCAGTGAATGGGTCGGGCAGGGGGAAGGCTACACCTTC
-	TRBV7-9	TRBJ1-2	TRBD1	CASSSGQVGGYTF	TGTGCCAGCAGCTCCGGACAGGTCGGGGGCTACACCTTC
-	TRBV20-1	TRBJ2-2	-	CSAKGTGELFF	TGCAGTGCAAAGGGCACCGGGGAGCTGTTTTTT
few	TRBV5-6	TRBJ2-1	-	CASSKVGGGYYNEQFF	TGTGCCAGCAGCAAGGTGGGAGGCGGGTACTACAATGAGCAGTTCTTC
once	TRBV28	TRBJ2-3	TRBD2	CASSFPPGAGTDTQYF	TGTGCCAGCAGTTTTCCTCCTGGAGCGGGAACAGATACGCAGTATTTT
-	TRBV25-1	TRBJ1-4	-	CASSEGGFATNEKLFF	TGTGCCAGCAGTGAGGGAGGGTTTGCAACTAATGAAAAACTGTTTTTT
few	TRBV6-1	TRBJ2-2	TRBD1	CASRPPRQGPGELFF	TGTGCCTCAAGACCCCCTCGACAGGGACCCGGGGAGCTGTTTTTT
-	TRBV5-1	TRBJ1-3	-	CASSLDTGTGNTIYF	TGCGCCAGCAGCTTGGATACCGGGACTGGAAACACCATATATTTT
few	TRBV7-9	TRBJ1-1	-	CASSIDGNTEAFF	TGTGCCAGCAGCATCGACGGAAACACTGAAGCTTTCTTT
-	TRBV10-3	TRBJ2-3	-	CALSGGQGYTDTQYF	TGTGCCCTCTCCGGGGGCCAGGGTTACACAGATACGCAGTATTTT
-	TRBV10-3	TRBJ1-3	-	CAITRAGSSGNTIYF	TGTGCCATCACTCGAGCAGGGAGCTCTGGAAACACCATATATTTT
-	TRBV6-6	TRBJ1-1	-	CASSPIQGRDTEAFF	TGTGCCAGCAGTCCTATACAGGGACGAGACACTGAAGCTTTCTTT
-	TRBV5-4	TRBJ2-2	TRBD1	CASSPRTGAKLKNTGELFF	TGTGCCAGCAGCCCACGCACAGGGGCGAAATTAAAGAACACCGGGGAGCTGTTTTTT
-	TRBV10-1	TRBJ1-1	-	CASSPGAKNTEAFF	TGCGCCAGCAGCCCCGGGGCCAAGAACACTGAAGCTTTCTTT
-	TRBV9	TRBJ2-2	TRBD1	CASSRTGGTGELFF	TGTGCCAGCAGCCGGACAGGGGGGACCGGGGAGCTGTTTTTT
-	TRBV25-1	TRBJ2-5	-	CASSEARYQETQYF	TGTGCCAGCAGTGAAGCTAGATACCAAGAGACCCAGTACTTC
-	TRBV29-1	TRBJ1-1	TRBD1	CSAGQQGTNTEAFF	TGCAGCGCTGGACAACAGGGGACGAACACTGAAGCTTTCTTT
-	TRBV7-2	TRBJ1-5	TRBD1	CASSPTGGFNQPQHF	TGTGCCAGCAGTCCGACAGGGGGTTTCAATCAGCCCCAGCATTTT
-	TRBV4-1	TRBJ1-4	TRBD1	CASSQAGGNEKLFF	TGCGCCAGCAGCCAAGCAGGGGGAAACGAAAAACTGTTTTTT
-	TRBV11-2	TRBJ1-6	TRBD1	CASSLRGQATNSPLHF	TGTGCCAGCAGCCTTCGTGGACAGGCTACCAATTCACCCCTCCACTTT
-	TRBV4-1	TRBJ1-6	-	CASSQGGGKATPLHF	TGCGCCAGCAGCCAAGGTGGAGGAAAAGCCACACCCCTCCACTTT
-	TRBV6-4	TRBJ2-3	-	CASSDSGTSTDTQYF	TGTGCCAGCAGTGACTCTGGGACTAGCACAGATACGCAGTATTTT
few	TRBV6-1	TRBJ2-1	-	CASRLGDEQFF	TGTGCCAGCAGACTAGGCGATGAGCAGTTCTTC
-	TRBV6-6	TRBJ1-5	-	CASSPDQPQHF	TGTGCCAGCAGCCCTGATCAGCCCCAGCATTTT
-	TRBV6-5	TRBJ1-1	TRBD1	CASGQAYTEAFF	TGTGCCTCTGGACAGGCCTACACTGAAGCTTTCTTT
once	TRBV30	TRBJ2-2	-	CAWTGSPTGELFF	TGTGCCTGGACGGGGAGCCCCACCGGGGAGCTGTTTTTT
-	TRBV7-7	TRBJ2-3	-	CASSLGRTDTDTQYF	TGTGCTAGCAGCTTAGGGCGCACGGACACAGATACGCAGTATTTT
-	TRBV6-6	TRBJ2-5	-	CASSHGREWEQTQYF	TGTGCCAGCTCTCACGGGCGGGAATGGGAACAGACCCAGTACTTC
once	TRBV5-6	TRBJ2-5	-	CASSLLETQETQYF	TGTGCCAGCAGCTTGTTGGAGACACAAGAGACCCAGTACTTC
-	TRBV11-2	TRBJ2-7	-	CASRQGLYEQYF	TGTGCCAGCAGACAGGGTCTCTACGAGCAGTACTTC
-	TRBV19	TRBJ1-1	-	CASSDNRFWGTEAFF	TGTGCCAGCAGCGATAACAGGTTCTGGGGCACTGAAGCTTTCTTT
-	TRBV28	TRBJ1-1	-	CASSPPGFAEAFF	TGTGCCAGCAGTCCCCCGGGGTTCGCTGAAGCTTTCTTT
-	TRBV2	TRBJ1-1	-	CASSRNTEAFF	TGTGCCAGCAGCCGTAACACTGAAGCTTTCTTT
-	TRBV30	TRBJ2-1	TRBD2	CAWSPPLAGVRVEQFF	TGTGCCTGGAGCCCGCCACTAGCGGGAGTTCGTGTTGAGCAGTTCTTC
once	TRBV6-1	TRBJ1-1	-	CASSEGSTVPNTEAFF	TGTGCCAGCAGTGAGGGCAGCACGGTCCCGAACACTGAAGCTTTCTTT
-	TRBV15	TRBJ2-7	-	CATSRDNYEQYF	TGTGCCACCAGCAGGGACAACTACGAGCAGTACTTC
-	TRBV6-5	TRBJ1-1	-	CASSTPHGGGAEAFF	TGTGCCAGCAGCACCCCACACGGGGGGGGTGCTGAAGCTTTCTTT
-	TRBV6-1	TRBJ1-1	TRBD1	CASGEDRSTEAFF	TGTGCCAGCGGCGAGGACAGGAGCACTGAAGCTTTCTTT
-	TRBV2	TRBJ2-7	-	CASRSYTDPSYEQYF	TGTGCCAGCAGATCTTACACAGATCCCTCCTACGAGCAGTACTTC
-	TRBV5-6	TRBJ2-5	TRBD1	CASSLRTGGSETQYF	TGTGCCAGCAGTCTCCGGACAGGGGGCTCGGAGACCCAGTACTTC
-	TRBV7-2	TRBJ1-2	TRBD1	CASSSTGAIGYGYTF	TGTGCCAGCAGCTCAACAGGGGCGATAGGCTATGGCTACACCTTC
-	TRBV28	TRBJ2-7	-	CASTGYPYEQYF	TGTGCCAGCACGGGGTACCCCTACGAGCAGTACTTC
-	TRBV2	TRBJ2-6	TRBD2	CASSDYLLAGGPSTNVLTF	TGTGCCAGCAGCGACTATTTACTAGCGGGAGGGCCCTCGACCAACGTCCTGACTTTC
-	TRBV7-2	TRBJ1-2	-	CASSFGSRVDYGYTF	TGTGCCAGCAGCTTCGGTTCCCGTGTAGACTATGGCTACACCTTC
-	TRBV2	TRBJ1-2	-	CASSEQDYGYTF	TGTGCCAGCAGCGAACAGGACTATGGCTACACCTTC
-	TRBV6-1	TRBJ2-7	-	CASSENLYEQYF	TGTGCCAGCAGTGAAAACCTCTACGAGCAGTACTTC